These 27 T cell receptor beta chains were all obtained from the same sample, sequenced in a study of CD8+CD57+ T cells in acquired aplastic anemia. Genomic DNA served as template for TCR beta VDJ and CDR3 profiling. TCRdb re-called the reads with MiXCR, one entry per CDR3 protein. This table has some 290,000 distinct CDR3 sequences, approximately 55% appearing once. Material for sequencing was sorted CD4+, CD8+, or CD8+CD57+ T cells (not recorded which) from PBMCs. These receptors were taken from a human donor with severe aplastic anemia or a healthy control (not recorded which).

This clonotype was detected many times. This chain joins TRBV27 and TRBJ2-7; TRBD2 matches at 11 bases. Trimming took 4 bases from V and 0 from J; bases not matched to a gene: 5. This CDR3 is 16 amino acids long. Germline V gives CDR1 MNHEY, CDR2 SMNVEV (reference sequence). The CDR3 is CASSYLAGGFSYEQYF. Written as DNA, the CDR3 is TGTGCCAGCAGTTACCTAGCGGGGGGCTTCTCCTACGAGCAGTACTTC.

The chain recombines TRBV6-5 with TRBJ1-1, with D uncertain. Germline V gene sequence: CDR1 MNHEY, CDR2 SVGAGI. CDR3 size: 13 residues. Trimming took 6 bases from V and 3 from J, leaving 11 bases between them. CDR3 sequence reads: CASRPGDYTEAFF. The CDR3, as DNA: TGTGCCAGCAGACCCGGTGACTACACTGAAGCTTTCTTT.

This clonotype was recorded many times. The chain combines TRBV6-5 with TRBJ1-6, with TRBD1 matching over 7 bases. The length of the CDR3 is 18 residues. V lost 6 bases to trimming and J lost 4 bases; unmatched junction nucleotides: 15. Germline V gene data show CDR1 as MNHEY and CDR2 as SVGAGI. CDR3 loop: CASSNHSLLDRYNSPLHF. CDR3 DNA sequence: TGTGCCAGCAGCAACCATTCTCTCCTGGACAGGTATAATTCACCCCTCCACTTT.

The chain recombines TRBV4-1 with TRBJ1-5, with TRBD1 matching over 7 bases. In germline, CDR1 is MGHRA, CDR2 YSYEKL. The J segment lost 6 bases and the V segment lost 0 bases, leaving 5 bases of the junction unmatched. CDR3 length: 15 amino acids. The CDR3 is CASSQDSGGGQPQHF. CDR3 nucleotide sequence: TGCGCCAGCAGCCAAGATTCAGGGGGTGGTCAGCCCCAGCATTTT.

V usage is TRBV19 and J usage is TRBJ2-7; D assignment may be TRBD1 or TRBD2 (5 bases each). The CDR3 runs to 13 residues. Germline-derived CDR1 and CDR2 are LNHDA and SQIVND (reference sequence). Trimming left V 6 bases short and J 5 bases short, with 14 bases between. CDR3 bases: TGTGCCAGTAGCGGGACCAGCCGTAACGAGCAGTACTTC. It translates to CASSGTSRNEQYF.

The chain combines TRBV10-2 with TRBJ1-1; possible D gene TRBD1, 5 bases. The CDR3 runs 13 residues. Trimming took 6 bases from V and 1 from J, leaving 9 bases between them. Germline V gene data show CDR1 as WSHSY and CDR2 as SAAADI. CDR3 in DNA: TGCGCCAGCAGGCATGACAGGAACACTGAAGCTTTCTTT. This encodes CASRHDRNTEAFF.

This clonotype was counted only a few times. The chain joins TRBV7-9 to TRBJ1-6; D perhaps matches TRBD1 (6 bases). CDR1 is SEHNR, CDR2 FQNEAQ, per germline (reference sequence). V lost 5 bases and J lost 6, with 20 bases in between. The length of the CDR3 is 17 residues. The CDR3 nucleotides read TGTGCCAGCAGCCTAGGGACATCCCCCGGGATTAATTCACCCCTCCACTTT. Encoded protein: CASSLGTSPGINSPLHF.

This chain connects TRBV20-1 to TRBJ2-5; tentatively, D is TRBD2 (5 bases). The CDR3 extends over 14 amino acids. In germline, CDR1 is DFQATT, CDR2 SNEGSKA (reference sequence). Trimming shortened V by 2 bases and J by 4 bases, and 14 bases separated the two germline ends. CDR3 DNA sequence: TGCAGTGCTAGAAGGAGGCTACAAGGAGAGACCCAGTACTTC. It codes for CSARRRLQGETQYF.

A single count supports this clonotype. CDR3 sequence (DNA): TGTGCCAGCAGCTGGGGACAGGGGTCGGCACCCCTCCACTTT. It translates to CASSWGQGSAPLHF. The gene calls are TRBV7-2 and TRBJ1-6; 10 nucleotides align to TRBD1. Per the germline V gene, CDR1 is SGHTA and CDR2 is FQGNSA. The V gene end was trimmed by 4 bases and the J gene end by 11 bases; junction bases not matched to a gene: 5. The CDR3 has 14 residues. Looking up the rest from reference TRBV7-2 and TRBJ1-6 gives the full variable domain: GAGVSQSPSNKVTEKGKDVELRCDPISGHTALYWYRQSLGQGLEFLIYFQGNSAPDKSGLPSDRFSAERTGGSVSTLTIQRTQQEDSAVYLCASSWGQGSAPLHFGNGTRLTVT.

This clonotype was seen a handful of times. A much larger clone differs by one base, so this may be a read error. CDR3 loop: CASSYSQGPYERYF. CDR3 in DNA: TGTGCCAGCAGTTACTCACAGGGCCCCTACGAGCGGTACTTC. The gene calls are TRBV6-6 and TRBJ2-7; maybe TRBD1 (6 bases). Germline V gives CDR1 MNHNY, CDR2 SVGAGI (reference sequence). This CDR3 has 14 residues.

The chain employs TRBV29-1 and TRBJ1-2; 11 nucleotides line up with TRBD1. The CDR3 is 13 amino acids. The V gene end was trimmed by 6 bases and the J gene end by 5 bases; junction bases not matched to a gene: 5. Germline CDR1 reads SQVTM; CDR2 reads ANQGSEA. The CDR3 sequence is CSVTGQGGYGYTF. CDR3 nucleotide sequence: TGCAGCGTAACGGGACAGGGGGGATATGGCTACACCTTC.

This clonotype was detected ten times or more. This sequence joins TRBV4-2 and TRBJ1-2, with D unclear. From germline, CDR1 is LGHNA and CDR2 YNFKEQ. Trimming pared 2 bases from V and 8 bases from J, leaving 12 bases between. The CDR3 is 13 amino acids. CDR3 in amino acids: CASSQSSKEGYTF. CDR3 bases: TGTGCCAGCAGCCAATCATCGAAGGAGGGCTACACCTTC.

This clonotype has at least ten counts. This rearrangement joins TRBV7-9 to TRBJ2-7; 8 positions agree with TRBD1. The CDR3 loop spans 14 amino acids. With 5 bases clipped from V and 2 bases from J, the junction kept 5 bases outside the gene matches. In germline, CDR1 is SEHNR, CDR2 FQNEAQ (reference sequence). Written as DNA, the CDR3 is TGTGCCAGCAGCCCCGGGACAGGAGCCTACGAGCAGTACTTC. Translation gives CASSPGTGAYEQYF.

Details on this clonotype: Mismatch with germline at one junction end may stem from a read error. The rearrangement joins TRBV7-8 to TRBJ2-1; TRBD2 might be the D (5 bases). This CDR3 is built from 14 residues. The V gene's germline CDR1 is SGHVS and CDR2 FQNEAQ. The CDR3 here is CASANRGLYSEQFF. For the CDR3, the DNA is TGTGCCAGCGCGAATAGAGGGCTCTACAGTGAGCAGTTCTTC.

CDR3 residues: CASSPTQGYEQYF. In DNA, the CDR3 is TGTGCCAGCAGCCCCACTCAGGGGTACGAGCAGTACTTC. J is TRBJ2-7 and V is TRBV7-8; D perhaps matches TRBD1 (6 bases). This CDR3 contains 13 residues. Germline CDR1 is SGHVS and CDR2 is FQNEAQ. Trimming removed 5 bases at V and 4 bases at J, with 12 bases between.

This clonotype was recorded at least ten times. The chain links TRBV9 to TRBJ2-7; TRBD1 aligns across 8 bases. CDR1 is SGDLS and CDR2 is YYNGEE in the germline V gene. The CDR3 is 14 amino acids. With 4 bases clipped from V and 7 bases from J, the junction kept 10 bases outside the gene matches. The CDR3 nucleotides read TGTGCCAGCAGCTCATGGGGACAGGAAGTAGAGCAGTACTTC. Residues: CASSSWGQEVEQYF.

This clonotype was seen repeatedly, ten times or more. The rearrangement uses TRBV20-1 and TRBJ2-5; a weak D match, TRBD2 (6 bases). CDR1 and CDR2 from the germline V gene are DFQATT and SNEGSKA (reference sequence). The CDR3 loop spans 15 amino acids. V was trimmed by 3 bases and J by 4 bases, leaving 18 bases between them. As DNA, the CDR3 is TGCAGTGCTAGGGCAAGCCGGGAGTTTGGAGAGACCCAGTACTTC. Translated: CSARASREFGETQYF.

This clonotype has a count of ten or more. V is TRBV9 and J is TRBJ1-4, with D hard to call. The CDR3 spans 15 residues. With 0 bases removed from V and 2 bases from J, the gap between germline ends came to 8 bases. Germline CDR1 is SGDLS and CDR2 is YYNGEE. The CDR3 here is CASSVASGTNEKLFF. CDR3 DNA sequence: TGTGCCAGCAGCGTAGCTTCTGGGACTAATGAAAAACTGTTTTTT.

This clonotype has ten or more counts. The gene calls are TRBV6-1 and TRBJ1-1; D perhaps matches TRBD1 (5 bases). CDR1 is MNHNS and CDR2 is SASEGT in the germline V gene. Trimming shortened V by 5 bases and J by 4 bases, and 14 bases separated the two germline ends. The CDR3 runs to 14 residues. The CDR3 DNA reads as TGTGCCAGCAGTCCGAGGTTGGGGGGCACTGAAGCTTTCTTT. Residues: CASSPRLGGTEAFF.

This clonotype was observed a handful of times. The chain carries TRBV6-1 and TRBJ2-1, with no clear D. Germline-derived CDR1 and CDR2 are MNHNS and SASEGT. This CDR3 has 16 residues. The V and J ends lost 0 bases and 8 bases respectively, with 17 bases between them. The CDR3 nucleotides are TGTGCCAGCAGTGAAGCATTAGCCGACCTTTCGGATGAGCAGTTCTTC. Protein: CASSEALADLSDEQFF.

This chain links TRBV7-9 with TRBJ2-1; the match to TRBD2 covers 11 bases. The CDR3 consists of 14 residues. Trimming took 3 bases from V and 6 from J; bases not matched to a gene: 1. The V gene's germline CDR1 is SEHNR and CDR2 FQNEAQ (reference sequence). The CDR3 region has the DNA TGTGCCAGCAGCTTTACTAGCGGGGGCAATGAGCAGTTCTTC. Amino acid sequence: CASSFTSGGNEQFF.

This clonotype has a count of ten or more. V is TRBV7-3 and J is TRBJ2-2; possibly TRBD2 for D (6 bases). The CDR3 is made up of 15 amino acids. Between the trimmed V and J ends, which lost 0 bases and 6 bases, there was a span of 11 bases. The germline V gene encodes CDR1 SGHTA and CDR2 FQGTGA. CDR3 DNA sequence: TGTGCCAGCAGCTTAACGTTAGGGACTTCCGGGGAGCTGTTTTTT. Its translation: CASSLTLGTSGELFF.

The V gene is TRBV29-1, the J gene TRBJ1-2; a weak D match, TRBD1 (5 bases). Per the germline V gene, CDR1 is SQVTM and CDR2 is ANQGSEA. This CDR3 contains 13 residues. Trimming shortened V by 4 bases and J by 2 bases, and 11 bases separated the two germline ends. In nucleotides, the CDR3 is TGCAGCGTTGGGGACGGGGTGAACTATGGCTACACCTTC. Translated, it gives CSVGDGVNYGYTF.

The chain uses TRBV5-1 and TRBJ1-6; D may be TRBD1 (5 bases). V was pared by 0 bases and J by 0 bases, with 10 bases between. The CDR3 runs to 17 residues. Germline-derived CDR1 and CDR2 are SGHRS and YFSETQ. The CDR3 DNA sequence: TGCGCCAGCAGCTTGGGGGGGACTAGCTCCTATAATTCACCCCTCCACTTT. It codes for CASSLGGTSSYNSPLHF.

The chain recombines TRBV7-2 with TRBJ1-1; a weak D match, TRBD1 (6 bases). Germline lookup yields CDR1 SGHTA and CDR2 FQGNSA. The CDR3 has 15 amino acids. The V end was cut by 1 base, the J end by 4 bases, with 13 bases between. CDR3 sequence: CASSLGRGGGTEAFF. The CDR3 DNA reads as TGTGCCAGCAGCTTAGGCCGGGGAGGGGGCACTGAAGCTTTCTTT.

Regarding this clonotype: One junction end does not reproduce the germline sequence, and a read error may be involved. J is TRBJ1-1 and V is TRBV7-6, with D maybe TRBD1 (6 bases). CDR1 is SGHVS and CDR2 is FNYEAQ in the germline V gene. The length of the CDR3 is 15 residues. The CDR3 DNA reads TGTGCCAGCACCCAGGACCAGGGGACGAACACTGAGGCTTTCTTT. It specifies CASTQDQGTNTEAFF.

The J gene is TRBJ2-7, the V gene TRBV7-6, with 9 bases that match TRBD2. The CDR3 loop spans 13 amino acids. Germline loops: CDR1 SGHVS, CDR2 FNYEAQ. V shed 4 bases, J shed 7 bases, and the junction held 5 bases outside the gene matches. Here the CDR3 reads CASSSSGVGEQYF. Written as DNA, the CDR3 is TGTGCCAGCAGCTCTAGCGGGGTGGGGGAGCAGTACTTC.